This T cell receptor (beta chain) was recovered during a study of CD8 T cells in ankylosing spondylitis. TCRdb itself ran the 5' RACE reads through MiXCR, one entry per CDR3 protein. Of approximately 300,000 distinct CDR3 sequences listed, 7% to 9% are singletons. Study findings and constraints: There was a TCR beta motif, made of 7 or 8 highly homologous variants, that appeared characteristic of ankylosing spondylitis blood.

Comment on this clonotype: Its specificity is unknown.

V shed 6 bases, J shed 6 bases, and the junction held 8 bases outside the gene matches. Germline lookup yields CDR1 MNHEY and CDR2 SVGEGT. The CDR3 totals 15 residues. The receptor's source is a male donor with ankylosing spondylitis. Sequences were obtained from blood, either unsorted or a sorted T cell fraction (not recorded which). This sequence joins TRBV6-2 or TRBV6-3 and TRBJ2-7; 13 nucleotides agree with TRBD2. CDR3 loop: CASRIVLAGGTEQYF. The CDR3 nucleotides are TGTGCCAGCAGGATAGTACTAGCGGGAGGGACCGAGCAGTACTTC.